This passage covers 18 T cell receptor beta chains from one sample sequenced in a study of OX40 agonist ivuxolimab in advanced cancers. Generated by immunoSEQ multiplex PCR, the TCRdb table keeps only in-frame clones and is missing some. The data contain some 86,000 clones, around 94% of them seen just once; the ten biggest clones take up about 10%. This sample comprised CD4+ or CD8+ T cells sorted from blood, obtained in a trial of the OX40 agonist ivuxolimab. The receptors were sampled from an adult with an advanced solid tumor such as melanoma, head and neck, liver or kidney cancer.

The chain combines TRBV11-2 with TRBJ2-7; 8 nucleotides align to TRBD2. CDR1 SGHAT and CDR2 FQNNGV come from the germline V gene. The CDR3 extends over 18 amino acids. The ends lost 0 bases at V and 3 bases at J; junction bases unmatched: 13. CDR3 nucleotides: TGTGCCAGCAGCTTAGATTTGTTTGGGCGGGAGGATAACTACGAGCAGTACTTC. It is translated as CASSLDLFGREDNYEQYF.

This chain uses TRBV27 with TRBJ2-5; 12 bases align to TRBD2. Germline loops: CDR1 MNHEY, CDR2 SMNVEV (reference sequence). This CDR3 is 15 amino acids long. J was trimmed by 7 bases and V by 6 bases; bases with no gene match: 9. CDR3 region: CASSLTSGGPGTQYF. CDR3 coding DNA: TGTGCCAGCAGCCTGACTAGCGGGGGCCCAGGGACCCAGTACTTC.

The V gene is TRBV6-6, the J gene TRBJ2-4; TRBD1 is a possible D gene (6 bases). The CDR3 has 15 residues. Germline CDR1 and CDR2: MNHNY and SVGAGI (reference sequence). V was pared by 6 bases and J by 3 bases, with 15 bases between. CDR3 sequence: CASRKQGSDKNIQYF. CDR3 nucleotides: TGTGCCAGCAGAAAACAGGGATCTGACAAAAACATTCAGTACTTC.

The genes are TRBV11-3 and TRBJ2-2; D might be TRBD2 (7 bases). The CDR3 totals 15 residues. Trimming removed 4 bases from V and 4 bases from J, with 13 bases in between. The germline CDR1 and CDR2 sequences are SGHNT and YENEEA. DNA of the CDR3: TGTGCCAGCAGCTCGAGGAGGGGGGGCACCGGGGAGCTGTTTTTT. This gives the protein CASSSRRGGTGELFF.

As regards this clone: The sample has other DNA sequences that encode this CDR3 too. The chain's CDR3 is CASSLSGSTEAFF. CDR3 sequence (DNA): TGTGCCAGCAGTTTATCGGGTAGCACTGAAGCTTTCTTT. This chain links TRBV27 with TRBJ1-1; D uncertain. Per germline, CDR1 MNHEY and CDR2 SMNVEV (reference sequence). V was clipped by 0 bases and J by 4 bases, with 6 bases between them. The CDR3 has 13 residues.

The chain links TRBV21-1 to TRBJ1-6. TRBV21-1 is given as a pseudogene. The CDR3 extends over 14 amino acids. The CDR3 is CASSRSSYNSPLHF. The DNA of the CDR3 is TGTGCCAGCAGCAGGAGCTCCTATAATTCACCCCTCCACTTT.

The chain has TRBV2 and TRBJ2-7, with 9 nucleotides matching TRBD2. J was trimmed by 2 bases and V by 6 bases; bases with no gene match: 11. CDR1 SNHLY and CDR2 FYNNEI come from the germline V gene. The CDR3 consists of 16 residues. The CDR3 sequence is CASRGILAGIPYEQYF. CDR3 DNA sequence: TGTGCCAGCAGGGGGATTCTAGCGGGAATCCCCTACGAGCAGTACTTC.

J is TRBJ2-7 and V is TRBV7-9; D uncertain. The V gene lost 2 bases and the J gene lost 4 bases, with 9 bases spanning the gap. The CDR3 sequence is 13 residues long. Looked up from germline, CDR1 is SEHNR and CDR2 is FQNEAQ (reference sequence). The CDR3 protein is CASSLLAGYEQYF. The CDR3 DNA reads as TGTGCCAGCAGCTTACTGGCCGGATACGAGCAGTACTTC.

The chain is built from TRBV4-1 and TRBJ1-1; the D is unclear. CDR1 MGHRA and CDR2 YSYEKL come from the germline V gene. V was trimmed by 0 bases and J by 8 bases, leaving 19 bases between them. The CDR3 has 16 residues. The CDR3 nucleotides are TGCGCCAGCAGCCAAGATCTAGGCAGGATCTTCACGGAAGCTTTCTTT. This codes for CASSQDLGRIFTEAFF.

The chain carries TRBV2 and TRBJ2-3; TRBD1 matches at 9 bases. V dropped 6 bases and J dropped 0; count of bases not matched to a gene: 10. Per germline, CDR1 SNHLY and CDR2 FYNNEI. The CDR3 has 17 amino acids. DNA for the CDR3: TGTGCCAGCAGCCGTGTGGACAGGGGACCTAGCACAGATACGCAGTATTTT. Residues: CASSRVDRGPSTDTQYF.

This clone was counted between two and nine times. The chain couples TRBV7-4 to TRBJ1-5; D not resolved. Germline assignment: CDR1 SGHVT and CDR2 SQSDAQ. Trimming stripped 5 bases from V and 3 bases from J, with 17 bases between. The CDR3 covers 16 residues. This CDR3 reads CASSLKWIGLNQPQHF. CDR3 bases: TGTGCCAGCAGCCTTAAATGGATTGGGCTCAATCAGCCCCAGCATTTT.

The chain uses TRBV23-1 and TRBJ2-7; D uncertain. TRBV23-1 counts as an open reading frame of uncertain function. The CDR3 has 17 amino acids. V dropped 0 bases and J dropped 3 bases, with 18 bases sitting between them. CDR3 loop: CASSQSSAGRVCYEQYF. CDR3 coding DNA: TGCGCCAGCAGTCAATCTTCCGCTGGACGGGTGTGCTACGAGCAGTACTTC.

The CDR3 loop is CASSQVGFWGATNEKLFF. In DNA, the CDR3 is TGCGCCAGCAGCCAAGTCGGATTTTGGGGGGCGACTAATGAAAAACTGTTTTTT. The chain employs TRBV4-1 and TRBJ1-4; D perhaps matches TRBD1 (6 bases). This CDR3 comprises 18 residues. Germline V gene data show CDR1 as MGHRA and CDR2 as YSYEKL. V lost 1 base and J lost 2, with 17 bases in between.

The V call is TRBV11-1, the J call TRBJ2-1, with TRBD2 identical over 10 bases. Looked up from germline, CDR1 is SGHAT and CDR2 is FQDESV (reference sequence). This CDR3 contains 13 residues. V lost 5 bases, J lost 12 bases, and 7 bases stayed unmatched. This CDR3 is CASSPGLANRQFF. The CDR3 DNA reads TGTGCCAGCAGCCCGGGACTAGCGAACAGGCAGTTCTTC.

The CDR3 reads CAWSVGTGTEAFF. The CDR3 DNA follows: TGTGCCTGGAGTGTAGGGACAGGGACTGAAGCTTTCTTT. This chain connects TRBV30 to TRBJ1-1; 9 bases agree with TRBD1. Germline V gives CDR1 GTSNPN, CDR2 SVGIG (reference sequence). The length of the CDR3 is 13 residues. With 0 bases clipped from V and 5 bases from J, the junction kept 1 base outside the gene matches.

This clone was counted once. V usage is TRBV27 and J usage is TRBJ1-5; D gene uncertain. Germline-derived CDR1 and CDR2 are MNHEY and SMNVEV (reference sequence). The length of the CDR3 is 13 residues. V lost 6 bases and J 0 bases, leaving 6 bases between the germline ends. The CDR3: CASSSDSNQPQHF. CDR3 nucleotide sequence: TGTGCCAGCAGCTCGGATAGCAATCAGCCCCAGCATTTT.

V usage is TRBV28 and J usage is TRBJ2-5; possibly TRBD1 for D (6 bases). Between the trimmed V and J ends, which lost 2 bases and 6 bases, there was a span of 13 bases. The CDR3 is 14 residues long. The germline gives CDR1 MDHEN, CDR2 SYDVKM. The CDR3 region has the DNA TGTGCCAGCAGTTTACGTAGCAGGGGAAAGACCCAGTACTTC. This sequence encodes CASSLRSRGKTQYF.

CDR3 sequence: CASRTQGFNQPQHF. In nucleotides, the CDR3 is TGTGCCAGCAGGACCCAGGGATTCAATCAGCCCCAGCATTTT. The genes are TRBV6-1 and TRBJ1-5; TRBD1 might be the D (5 bases). This CDR3 contains 14 residues. The germline V and J ends were trimmed by 6 bases and 3 bases, with 12 bases remaining between them. Per germline, CDR1 MNHNS and CDR2 SASEGT.